The rows below give T cell receptor beta chains drawn from one sample of a study of CD8 T cells in Susac syndrome. One entry per CDR3 protein results from TCRdb running MiXCR on the immunoSEQ multiplex PCR reads. The sample carries about 250,000 distinct CDR3 sequences, around 93% recorded once. The material sequenced was CD4+ T cells from PBMCs. The receptors stem from a human donor with multiple sclerosis. Each CDR3 is given with its conserved first and last residue. The D gene is left open where the match is weak. Only some rows state a clone size, as once, few, many or a class for expanded clones.

v_gene,abundance,j_gene,d_gene,len,CDR3aa,CDR3nt
TRBV18,NA,TRBJ1-1,NA,16,CASSPAGRRVDTEAFF,TGTGCCAGCTCACCTGCGGGACGGAGGGTGGACACTGAAGCTTTCTTT
TRBV5-1,NA,TRBJ2-2,TRBD1,18,CASSLAGRDRSNTGELFF,TGCGCCAGCAGCTTGGCCGGACGGGACAGGTCGAACACCGGGGAGCTGTTTTTT
TRBV20-1,NA,TRBJ1-1,NA,16,CSAIALGLGLRTEAFF,TGCAGTGCTATAGCTTTGGGACTGGGTTTGAGGACTGAAGCTTTCTTT
TRBV15,NA,TRBJ2-5,TRBD1,13,CATRSGGVETQYF,TGTGCCACCAGATCAGGGGGCGTGGAGACCCAGTACTTC
TRBV18,once,TRBJ1-1,TRBD1,13,CASSRQGDGEAFF,TGTGCCAGCTCACGCCAGGGGGACGGTGAAGCTTTCTTT
TRBV29-1,NA,TRBJ1-1,NA,12,CSVEDQRTEAFF,TGCAGCGTTGAAGATCAACGCACTGAAGCTTTCTTT
TRBV5-6,NA,TRBJ1-1,NA,15,CASSLSDRTGTEAFF,TGTGCCAGCAGCTTGTCCGACAGAACCGGCACTGAAGCTTTCTTT
TRBV20-1,NA,TRBJ1-5,TRBD1,15,CSARDAGQAHQPQHF,TGCAGTGCTAGAGATGCAGGACAGGCCCATCAGCCCCAGCATTTT
TRBV13,NA,TRBJ2-2,NA,16,CASSLGGSGLTGELFF,TGTGCCAGCAGCTTAGGCGGAAGCGGCCTCACCGGGGAGCTGTTTTTT
TRBV20-1,NA,TRBJ2-1,TRBD2,16,CSARRQLAAGYNEQFF,TGCAGTGCTAGGAGACAACTAGCGGCCGGTTACAATGAGCAGTTCTTC
TRBV30,NA,TRBJ2-5,NA,12,CAWRTSGETQYF,TGTGCCTGGAGGACGAGTGGGGAGACCCAGTACTTC
TRBV6-5,NA,TRBJ1-1,NA,12,CASSQGRIPAFF,TGTGCCAGCAGTCAGGGTAGGATACCAGCTTTCTTT
TRBV28,NA,TRBJ1-6,NA,11,CASSRPGYLHF,TGTGCCAGCAGTCGCCCCGGTTACCTCCACTTT
TRBV6-1,NA,TRBJ2-5,NA,18,CASSPLGVYGHLQETQYF,TGTGCCAGCAGTCCCTTGGGCGTCTACGGTCACCTACAAGAGACCCAGTACTTC
TRBV15,NA,TRBJ2-5,TRBD2,19,CATSRDYLLTSGYQETQYF,TGTGCCACCAGCAGAGATTACTTATTAACTAGCGGCTACCAAGAGACCCAGTACTTC
TRBV2,NA,TRBJ1-1,TRBD1,14,CASSGTGRNTEAFF,TGTGCCAGCAGTGGGACAGGGAGGAACACTGAAGCTTTCTTT
TRBV30,NA,TRBJ1-1,TRBD1,15,CAWTGTDIMNTEAFF,TGTGCCTGGACAGGGACAGACATTATGAACACTGAAGCTTTCTTT
TRBV10-3,NA,TRBJ2-7,NA,15,CAISDMTGRPYEQYF,TGTGCCATCAGTGACATGACAGGGAGGCCCTACGAGCAGTACTTC
TRBV7-2,once,TRBJ1-3,TRBD1,16,CASISDRVVGGNTIYF,TGTGCCAGCATCTCGGACAGGGTCGTTGGTGGAAACACCATATATTTT
TRBV29-1,NA,TRBJ1-6,NA,12,CSVRFNNSPLHF,TGCAGCGTTCGCTTCAATAATTCACCCCTCCACTTT
TRBV15,NA,TRBJ1-5,NA,15,CATSRDKGVHQPQHF,TGTGCCACCAGCAGAGATAAAGGGGTCCATCAGCCCCAGCATTTT
TRBV19,NA,TRBJ2-1,TRBD2,14,CASSSAGPGGEQFF,TGTGCCAGTAGTTCAGCGGGCCCGGGGGGTGAGCAGTTCTTC
TRBV19,NA,TRBJ2-1,TRBD2,14,CASSQSRGFDEQFF,TGTGCCAGTAGTCAGTCGCGGGGGTTCGATGAGCAGTTCTTC
TRBV11-2,NA,TRBJ2-2,NA,15,CASSPRDNPTGELFF,TGTGCCAGCAGCCCCAGGGACAATCCGACCGGGGAGCTGTTTTTT
TRBV5-1,NA,TRBJ2-1,TRBD2,16,CASSEGLAGGYNEQFF,TGCGCCAGCAGCGAGGGACTAGCGGGGGGTTACAATGAGCAGTTCTTC
TRBV5-1,NA,TRBJ2-6,NA,16,CASSLSGSSGANVLTF,TGCGCCAGCAGCTTGTCAGGTTCCTCGGGGGCCAACGTCCTGACTTTC
TRBV27,NA,TRBJ1-2,NA,15,CASSPDPRGQYGYTF,TGTGCCAGCAGTCCGGACCCTCGGGGACAATATGGCTACACCTTC
TRBV2,NA,TRBJ2-2,TRBD1,14,CASSRDSYTGELFF,TGTGCCAGCAGCCGGGACAGTTACACCGGGGAGCTGTTTTTT
TRBV7-8,NA,TRBJ2-2,TRBD2,15,CASNLLAGGTGELFF,TGTGCCAGCAATCTACTAGCGGGGGGTACCGGGGAGCTGTTTTTT
TRBV12-3/TRBV12-4,NA,TRBJ1-2,NA,12,CASSSDRRGYTF,TGTGCCAGCAGTTCCGACAGAAGGGGCTACACCTTC
TRBV21-1,NA,TRBJ1-1,NA,19,CASSNPFPTETPLNTEAFF,TGTGCCAGCAGCAACCCCTTCCCTACAGAAACGCCGTTGAACACTGAAGCTTTCTTT
TRBV7-6,NA,TRBJ1-1,NA,14,CASSLGRFETEAFF,TGTGCCAGCAGCTTAGGGAGGTTTGAGACTGAAGCTTTCTTT
TRBV5-1,NA,TRBJ2-3,TRBD1,15,CASSPQGAMADTQYF,TGCGCCAGCAGCCCCCAGGGGGCCATGGCAGATACGCAGTATTTT
TRBV7-9,NA,TRBJ2-2,NA,15,CASSPRDGRTGELFF,TGTGCCAGCAGCCCCCGGGACGGAAGGACCGGGGAGCTGTTTTTT
TRBV24-1,NA,TRBJ1-4,TRBD1,15,CATSDPTGAGEKLFF,TGTGCCACCAGTGACCCAACAGGGGCCGGTGAAAAACTGTTTTTT
TRBV11-1,NA,TRBJ1-1,NA,14,CASSINRVNTEAFF,TGTGCCAGCAGCATCAACAGGGTGAACACTGAAGCTTTCTTT
TRBV5-5,once,TRBJ2-3,TRBD2,13,CASESGNTDTQYF,TGTGCCAGTGAGAGCGGGAACACAGATACGCAGTATTTT
TRBV2,NA,TRBJ1-5,TRBD1,14,CASSPGGQNQPQHF,TGTGCCAGCAGCCCCGGGGGACAGAATCAGCCCCAGCATTTT
TRBV28,NA,TRBJ2-3,NA,13,CASSLGGVDTQYF,TGTGCCAGCAGTTTAGGCGGAGTAGATACGCAGTATTTT
TRBV20-1,NA,TRBJ2-1,TRBD2,18,CSAVKTSGRAKIYNEQFF,TGCAGTGCTGTGAAGACTAGCGGGAGGGCCAAGATCTACAATGAGCAGTTCTTC
TRBV20-1,NA,TRBJ1-3,TRBD1,14,CSARRTGAGNTIYF,TGCAGTGCTAGACGGACAGGGGCTGGAAACACCATATATTTT
TRBV15,NA,TRBJ2-7,NA,13,CATSRETGREQYF,TGTGCCACCAGCAGGGAAACAGGGCGCGAGCAGTACTTC
TRBV7-3,NA,TRBJ1-2,NA,13,CASSLGPAYGYTF,TGTGCCAGCAGCCTTGGCCCCGCCTATGGCTACACCTTC
TRBV4-1,NA,TRBJ1-4,NA,18,CASSQQHKSISTNEKLFF,TGCGCCAGCAGCCAGCAGCACAAATCCATATCAACTAATGAAAAACTGTTTTTT
TRBV7-2,few,TRBJ2-5,NA,13,CASSSGPQETQYF,TGTGCCAGCTCAAGCGGGCCCCAAGAGACCCAGTACTTC
TRBV18,NA,TRBJ2-5,NA,16,CASSPQGAPHQETQYF,TGTGCCAGCTCACCGCAGGGTGCTCCCCACCAAGAGACCCAGTACTTC
TRBV5-6,NA,TRBJ2-1,NA,15,CASTPSKGSYNEQFF,TGTGCCAGCACGCCCAGCAAGGGCTCCTACAATGAGCAGTTCTTC
TRBV5-5,NA,TRBJ2-7,TRBD1,11,CASSFGTDPLF,TGTGCCAGCAGCTTTGGGACAGACCCTCTCTTC